The subject of this entry is one T cell receptor (beta chain). The sample originates from a study of T cell responses to AZD1222 COVID-19 vaccine. TCRdb keeps only in-frame clones here, not all; method: immunoSEQ multiplex PCR. This table has roughly 70,000 clones, around 80% appearing once. Source: peripheral blood, taken 28 days after the second AZD1222 dose. This TCR was recovered from an adult who received the AZD1222 COVID-19 vaccine.

CDR3 amino acids: CASSFPGGLIADTQYF. CDR3 coding DNA: TGTGCCAGCAGCTTCCCGGGGGGTTTGATTGCAGATACGCAGTATTTT. The chain uses TRBV7-8 and TRBJ2-3; 7 positions match TRBD2. Trimming removed 3 bases from V and 4 bases from J; junction bases left unmatched: 10. The CDR3 loop spans 16 amino acids. Per germline, CDR1 SGHVS and CDR2 FQNEAQ.